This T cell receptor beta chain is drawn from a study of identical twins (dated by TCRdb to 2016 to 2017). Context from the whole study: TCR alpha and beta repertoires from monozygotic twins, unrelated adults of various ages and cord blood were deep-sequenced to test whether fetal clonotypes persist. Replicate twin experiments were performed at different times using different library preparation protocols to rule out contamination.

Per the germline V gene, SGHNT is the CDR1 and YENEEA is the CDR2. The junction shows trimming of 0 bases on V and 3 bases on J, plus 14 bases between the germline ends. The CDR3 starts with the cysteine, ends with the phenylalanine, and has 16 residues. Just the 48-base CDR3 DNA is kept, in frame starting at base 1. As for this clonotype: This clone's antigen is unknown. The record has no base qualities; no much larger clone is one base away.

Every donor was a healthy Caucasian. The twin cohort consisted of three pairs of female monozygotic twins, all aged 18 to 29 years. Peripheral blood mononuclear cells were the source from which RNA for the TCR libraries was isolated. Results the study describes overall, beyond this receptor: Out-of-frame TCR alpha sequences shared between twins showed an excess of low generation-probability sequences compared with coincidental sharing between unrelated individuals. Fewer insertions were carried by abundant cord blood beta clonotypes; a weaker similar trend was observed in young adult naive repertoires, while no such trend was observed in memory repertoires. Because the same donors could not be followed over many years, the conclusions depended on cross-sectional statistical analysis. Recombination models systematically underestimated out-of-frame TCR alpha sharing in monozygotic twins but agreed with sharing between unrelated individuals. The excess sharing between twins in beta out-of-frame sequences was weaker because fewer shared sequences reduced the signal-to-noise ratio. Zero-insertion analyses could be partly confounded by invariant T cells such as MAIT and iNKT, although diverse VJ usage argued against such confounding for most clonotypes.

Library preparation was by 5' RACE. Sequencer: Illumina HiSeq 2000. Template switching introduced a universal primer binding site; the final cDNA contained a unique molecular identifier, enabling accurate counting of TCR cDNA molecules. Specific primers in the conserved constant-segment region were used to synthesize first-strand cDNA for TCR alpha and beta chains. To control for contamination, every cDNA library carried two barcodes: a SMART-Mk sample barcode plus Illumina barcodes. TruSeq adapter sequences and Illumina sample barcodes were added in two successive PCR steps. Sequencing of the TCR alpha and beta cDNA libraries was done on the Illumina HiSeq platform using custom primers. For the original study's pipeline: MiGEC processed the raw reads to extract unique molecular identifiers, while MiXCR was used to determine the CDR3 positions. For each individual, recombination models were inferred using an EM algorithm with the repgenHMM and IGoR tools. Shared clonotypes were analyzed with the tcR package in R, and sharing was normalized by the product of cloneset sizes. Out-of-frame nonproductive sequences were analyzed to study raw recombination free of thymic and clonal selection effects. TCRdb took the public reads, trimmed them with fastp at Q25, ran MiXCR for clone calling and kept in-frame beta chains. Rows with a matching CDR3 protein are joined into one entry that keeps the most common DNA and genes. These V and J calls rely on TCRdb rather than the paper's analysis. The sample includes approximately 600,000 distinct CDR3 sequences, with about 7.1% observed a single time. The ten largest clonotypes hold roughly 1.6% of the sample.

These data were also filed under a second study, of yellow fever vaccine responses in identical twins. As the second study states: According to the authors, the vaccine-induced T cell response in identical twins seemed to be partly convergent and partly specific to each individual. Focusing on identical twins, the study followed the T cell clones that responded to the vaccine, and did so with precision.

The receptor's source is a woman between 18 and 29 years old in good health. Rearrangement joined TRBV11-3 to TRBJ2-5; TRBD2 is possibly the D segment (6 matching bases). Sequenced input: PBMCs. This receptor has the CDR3 CASSLEGTLREETQYF. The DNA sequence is TGTGCCAGCAGCTTAGAGGGGACTCTACGGGAAGAGACCCAGTACTTC.